This T cell receptor beta chain is drawn from a study of regulatory T cells in long-lasting Graves disease. HTBI primers from iRepertoire and Arm-PCR of CDR3 regions yielded the TCR beta libraries. TCRdb used MiXCR to reprocess the multiplex PCR reads, holding one entry per CDR3 protein. Among roughly 400,000 distinct CDR3 sequences listed, 21% were seen once. The time point here: persistent/refractory GD, antithyroid drugs over 5 years with positive TRAb. RNA from PBMCs was the source of the TCR library. This CDR3 has 15 residues. CDR1 is SGHRS and CDR2 is YFSETQ in the germline V gene. In the case of this clonotype: A junction end diverges from the germline sequence, so it may reflect a read error.

The J gene is TRBJ1-1, the V gene TRBV5-1, with no clear D. This specimen was peripheral blood mononuclear cells (PBMCs), taken when the disease was refractory, from a patient treated with antithyroid drugs. The clonotype comes from a female donor with Graves disease. The CDR3 loop reads CASCLFEGTNTEAFF. The CDR3 region has the DNA TGCGCCAGCTGCTTGTTTGAGGGTACGAACACTGAAGCTTTCTTT.